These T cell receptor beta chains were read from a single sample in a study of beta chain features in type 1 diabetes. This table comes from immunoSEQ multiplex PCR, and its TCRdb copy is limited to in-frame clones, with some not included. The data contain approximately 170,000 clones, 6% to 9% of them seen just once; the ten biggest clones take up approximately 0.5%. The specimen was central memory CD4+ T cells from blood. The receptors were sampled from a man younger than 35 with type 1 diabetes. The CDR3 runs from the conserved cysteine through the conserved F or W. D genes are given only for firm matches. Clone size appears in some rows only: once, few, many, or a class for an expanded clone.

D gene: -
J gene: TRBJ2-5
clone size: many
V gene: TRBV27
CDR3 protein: CASSSTGETQYF
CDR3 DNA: TGTGCCAGCAGTTCCACCGGGGAGACCCAGTACTTC

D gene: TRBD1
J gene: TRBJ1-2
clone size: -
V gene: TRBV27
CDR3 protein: CASSRQGANYGYTF
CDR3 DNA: TGTGCCAGCAGTAGACAGGGGGCAAACTATGGCTACACCTTC

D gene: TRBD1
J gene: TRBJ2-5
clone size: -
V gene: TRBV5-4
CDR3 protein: CASSLEGQGARQTQYF
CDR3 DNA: TGTGCCAGCAGCTTGGAGGGACAGGGGGCCCGCCAGACCCAGTACTTC

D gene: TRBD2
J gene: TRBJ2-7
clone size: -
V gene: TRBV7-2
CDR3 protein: CASSLRMITSGFEQYF
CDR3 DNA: TGTGCCAGCAGCTTACGAATGATCACTAGCGGGTTCGAGCAGTACTTC

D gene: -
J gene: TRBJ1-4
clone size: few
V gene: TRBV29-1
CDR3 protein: CSVGGATNEKLFF
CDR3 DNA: TGCAGCGTTGGTGGGGCTACTAATGAAAAACTGTTTTTT

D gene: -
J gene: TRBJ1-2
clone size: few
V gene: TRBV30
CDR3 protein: CAWSVWGGAGSGYTF
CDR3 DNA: TGTGCCTGGAGTGTATGGGGGGGCGCGGGCAGTGGCTACACCTTC

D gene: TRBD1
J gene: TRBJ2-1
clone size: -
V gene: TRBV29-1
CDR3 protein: CSVEGQGSSYNEQFF
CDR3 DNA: TGCAGCGTTGAGGGACAGGGCAGCTCCTACAATGAGCAGTTCTTC

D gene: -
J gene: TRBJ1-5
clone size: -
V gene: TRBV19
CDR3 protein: CASSTGVSMQPQHF
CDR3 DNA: TGTGCCAGTAGTACAGGGGTATCAATGCAGCCCCAGCATTTT

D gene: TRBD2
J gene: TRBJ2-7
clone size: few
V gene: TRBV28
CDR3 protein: CASSVPSGGGYEQYF
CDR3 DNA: TGTGCCAGCAGTGTTCCTTCGGGAGGGGGATACGAGCAGTACTTC

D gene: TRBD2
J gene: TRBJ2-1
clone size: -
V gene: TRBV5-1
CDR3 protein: CASSLTSGSYNEQFF
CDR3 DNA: TGCGCCAGCAGCTTGACTAGCGGGAGCTACAATGAGCAGTTCTTC

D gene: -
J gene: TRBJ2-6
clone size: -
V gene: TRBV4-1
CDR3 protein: CASSEQGGANVLTF
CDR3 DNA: TGCGCCAGCAGCGAGCAGGGTGGGGCCAACGTCCTGACTTTC

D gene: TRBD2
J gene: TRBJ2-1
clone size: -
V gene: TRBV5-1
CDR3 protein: CASSLGLADNDEQFF
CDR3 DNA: TGCGCCAGCAGCCTAGGACTAGCGGATAACGATGAGCAGTTCTTC

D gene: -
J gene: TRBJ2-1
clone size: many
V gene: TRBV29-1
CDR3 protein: CSVAEQGNEQFF
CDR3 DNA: TGCAGCGTTGCCGAACAGGGCAATGAGCAGTTCTTC